One sample yielded the 16 T cell receptor beta chains listed below, sequenced in a study of identical twins. TCRdb reprocessed the 5' RACE reads with MiXCR, giving one entry per CDR3 protein. The table has about 190,000 distinct CDR3 sequences, around a sixth seen once. The sample was also reused in another study, on T cells expressing NK-cell markers.

Material: CD8+ T cells sorted from blood. The receptors come from a woman under 30 in good health.

The chain carries TRBV10-3 and TRBJ2-7; perhaps TRBD1 as D (6 bases). CDR3 size: 15 residues. The V gene lost 0 bases and the J gene lost 2 bases, with 11 bases spanning the gap. Germline assignment: CDR1 ENHRY and CDR2 SYGVKD. The CDR3 nucleotides are TGTGCCATCAGTGAGTCCGTTAGGGGGACCTACGAGCAGTACTTC. It translates to CAISESVRGTYEQYF.

This clonotype appeared many times. The CDR3 DNA follows: TGTGCCAGCAGTGCCGGGACAGGGGGCGCAGATACGCAGTATTTT. Translated: CASSAGTGGADTQYF. This sequence joins TRBV6-1 and TRBJ2-3; TRBD1 matches at 12 bases. The ends lost 4 bases at V and 4 bases at J; junction bases unmatched: 3. The CDR3 is made up of 15 amino acids. The germline V gene encodes CDR1 MNHNS and CDR2 SASEGT.

This clonotype showed up just a few times. V usage is TRBV20-1 and J usage is TRBJ2-7; TRBD2 is a possible D gene (5 bases). V lost 3 bases and J lost 2, with 20 bases in between. In germline, CDR1 is DFQATT, CDR2 SNEGSKA (reference sequence). The CDR3 has 16 amino acids. The CDR3 nucleotides are TGCAGTGCTAGTGCCACGATTACTGGGAGCGCCTACGAGCAGTACTTC. This translates into CSASATITGSAYEQYF.

This clonotype was counted between two and nine times. The rearrangement uses TRBV15 and TRBJ2-1; D is unresolved. CDR1 LNHNV and CDR2 YYDKDF come from the germline V gene (reference sequence). Trimming took off 0 bases at V and 9 bases at J, with 6 bases between the two ends. The CDR3 sequence is 12 residues long. The chain's CDR3 is CATSRDPGEQFF. For the CDR3, the DNA is TGTGCCACCAGCAGAGATCCGGGTGAGCAGTTCTTC.

This chain joins TRBV11-2 and TRBJ1-1; TRBD1 matches 7 bases. V trimming: 3 bases; J trimming: 0 bases; junction bases outside the gene matches: 10. The CDR3 totals 17 residues. The V gene's germline CDR1 is SGHAT and CDR2 FQNNGV. The CDR3 sequence: CASSFNPRDSMNTEAFF. In DNA, the CDR3 is TGTGCCAGCAGCTTTAACCCTCGGGACAGTATGAACACTGAAGCTTTCTTT.

This clonotype was seen a handful of times. The rearrangement joins TRBV29-1 to TRBJ2-7, with D perhaps TRBD2 (5 bases). Germline V lookup: CDR1 SQVTM, CDR2 ANQGSEA. V lost 7 bases and J 2 bases, leaving 12 bases between the germline ends. This CDR3 contains 12 residues. CDR3 residues: CSAEGTAYEQYF. CDR3 in DNA: TGCAGCGCCGAGGGTACGGCCTACGAGCAGTACTTC.

V usage is TRBV7-9 and J usage is TRBJ1-1; no clear D gene. Germline lookup yields CDR1 SEHNR and CDR2 FQNEAQ (reference sequence). Trimming stripped 5 bases from V and 1 base from J, with 14 bases between. There are 15 residues in the CDR3. The CDR3 region has the DNA TGTGCCAGCAGCCGTCGAATTGGCGGGAACACTGAAGCTTTCTTT. It yields the protein CASSRRIGGNTEAFF.

The table lists this clonotype with a few counts. The chain is built from TRBV19 and TRBJ2-1; 7 bases fit TRBD2. CDR1 is LNHDA and CDR2 is SQIVND in the germline V gene (reference sequence). J was trimmed by 0 bases and V by 3 bases; bases with no gene match: 2. CDR3 size: 15 residues. In DNA form, the CDR3 reads TGTGCCAGTAGTATGGGAGGGTCCTCCTACAATGAGCAGTTCTTC. It yields the protein CASSMGGSSYNEQFF.

The J gene is TRBJ2-7, the V gene TRBV12-3 or TRBV12-4; D gene uncertain. CDR3 length equals 12 residues. V gave up 3 bases and J gave up 6 bases, with 9 bases separating them. The CDR3 loop is CASSFSLFEQYF. Here the CDR3 DNA reads TGTGCCAGCAGTTTTAGCCTATTCGAGCAGTACTTC.

This clonotype came up a few times. The rearrangement links TRBV20-1 to TRBJ1-1; a weak D match, TRBD1 (6 bases). The CDR3 has 11 residues. V was cut by 6 bases and J by 9 bases, with 14 bases left in between. CDR1 and CDR2 from the germline V gene are DFQATT and SNEGSKA (reference sequence). In nucleotides, the CDR3 is TGCAGTGCCAAAAGACAGGTCCAAGCTTTCTTT. As protein: CSAKRQVQAFF.

The table lists this clonotype with many counts. V gene TRBV9 combines with J gene TRBJ2-2, with D perhaps matching TRBD2 (6 bases). This CDR3 is built from 13 residues. The V end lost 6 bases, the J end lost 6 bases, and 12 bases lay between the germline ends. The germline V gene encodes CDR1 SGDLS and CDR2 YYNGEE. The CDR3 loop reads CASTGEKAGELFF. The CDR3 nucleotides read TGTGCCAGCACGGGGGAAAAGGCCGGGGAGCTGTTTTTT.

This clonotype was found a few times. The chain links TRBV7-2 to TRBJ1-1; 8 positions match TRBD1. The CDR3 totals 16 residues. CDR1 and CDR2 (germline): SGHTA, FQGNSA. The CDR3: CATPPRQGSLHTEAFF. CDR3 in DNA: TGTGCAACCCCCCCCCGACAGGGGAGCCTCCACACTGAAGCTTTCTTT.

This clonotype was observed many times. The chain has TRBV12-3 or TRBV12-4 and TRBJ2-1; TRBD2 might be the D (6 bases). Trimming took off 5 bases at V and 10 bases at J, with 15 bases between the two ends. The CDR3 covers 13 residues. As DNA, the CDR3 is TGTGCCAGCAGTCCAGTGTCGGCGGGGGAGCAGTTCTTC. It yields the protein CASSPVSAGEQFF.

The chain employs TRBV19 and TRBJ1-1; perhaps TRBD1 as D (5 bases). In germline, CDR1 is LNHDA, CDR2 SQIVND (reference sequence). This CDR3 is built from 14 residues. The V gene lost 5 bases and the J gene lost 4 bases, with 14 bases spanning the gap. CDR3 region: CASSPAGTGTEAFF. DNA of the CDR3: TGTGCCAGTAGTCCCGCAGGGACTGGCACTGAAGCTTTCTTT.

The chain employs TRBV3-1 and TRBJ2-3; D is possibly TRBD1 or TRBD2 (5 bases each). Germline V gene sequence: CDR1 LGHDT, CDR2 YNNKEL (reference sequence). Trimming stripped 0 bases from V and 8 bases from J, with 18 bases between. CDR3 size: 16 residues. CDR3 DNA sequence: TGTGCCAGCAGCCAAGAGAAGGGGAGTAAAAGGGGTACGCAGTATTTT. This encodes CASSQEKGSKRGTQYF.

The chain combines TRBV29-1 with TRBJ1-2, with D unclear. Per germline, CDR1 SQVTM and CDR2 ANQGSEA. Between the trimmed V and J ends, which lost 7 bases and 6 bases, there was a span of 15 bases. The CDR3 spans 12 residues. The CDR3 sequence: CSASNGIDGYTF. The CDR3 DNA follows: TGCAGCGCCTCTAACGGTATCGATGGCTACACCTTC.